The present TCR beta chain was sequenced within a study of T cells in Graves' hyperthyroidism and ophthalmopathy. Amplified regions were TCR beta CDR3 sequences from RNA transcripts. TCR CDR3 underwent first-round RT-PCR with the HTBI primer set. TCRdb called the multiplex PCR reads again in MiXCR, with one record for every CDR3 protein. The sample includes 500,000 to 800,000 distinct CDR3 sequences, roughly 45% of them seen just once. The table lists this clonotype with many counts. Trimming pared 4 bases from V and 7 bases from J, leaving 13 bases between. CDR1 is SNHLY, CDR2 FYNNEI, per germline. The CDR3 is made up of 14 amino acids.

Source material: peripheral blood or thyroid tissue (not recorded which). This receptor was obtained from an adult man with Graves' disease, either hyperthyroidism or ophthalmopathy (not recorded which). The chain links TRBV2 to TRBJ1-4; D is uncertain. The CDR3 DNA sequence: TGTGCCAGCAGTGGAGGAGGAGGAGGTGAAAAACTGTTTTTT. Residues: CASSGGGGGEKLFF. The complete variable domain, with remaining parts taken from reference TRBV2 and TRBJ1-4, reads EPEVTQTPSHQVTQMGQEVILRCVPISNHLYFYWYRQILGQKVEFLVSFYNNEISEKSEIFDDQFSVERPDGSNFTLKIRSTKLEDSAMYFCASSGGGGGEKLFFGSGTQLSVL.